Following are 7 T cell receptor beta chains from one sample sequenced in a study of blood T cell repertoires in COVID-19 (TCRdb year 2020). Receptor libraries were prepared by the immunoSEQ multiplex PCR assay. The table comes from immuneACCESS by way of TCRdb, which keeps in-frame sequences with V and J called. Part of the clones is missing from these tables; in studies checked, under half for an unresolved V gene and the rest for unknown reasons. Across this sample there are about 96,000 clones, with roughly 90% seen only once. The top ten clonotypes cover more than 3.5% of the sample. The sequencing sample was made of peripheral blood. These receptor sequences come from a human donor with COVID-19, enrolled during active disease. The donor label of this sample is uncertain.

This clone was seen just once. Other nucleotide sequences from this sample produce the same CDR3. The rearrangement joins TRBV18 to TRBJ1-4, with D possibly being TRBD1 (5 bases). The CDR3 runs to 15 residues. Trimming left V 1 base short and J 8 bases short, with 14 bases between. Germline-derived CDR1 and CDR2 are KGHSH and LQKENI. The CDR3 region has the DNA TGTGCCAGCTCACCACGGGAGGGGATAGGAGAAAAACTGTTTTTT. It is translated as CASSPREGIGEKLFF. The whole variable domain, filled in from reference TRBV18 and TRBJ1-4, reads NAGVMQNPRHLVRRRGQEARLRCSPMKGHSHVYWYRQLPEEGLKFMVYLQKENIIDESGMPKERFSAEFPKEGPSILRIQQVVRGDSAAYFCASSPREGIGEKLFFGSGTQLSVL.

The chain carries TRBV11-3 and TRBJ2-6; D not certain. The CDR3 has 15 residues. Germline V lookup: CDR1 SGHNT, CDR2 YENEEA. Between the trimmed V and J ends, which lost 0 bases and 0 bases, there was a span of 3 bases. The CDR3 region is CASSLDSSGANVLTF. The CDR3 DNA reads as TGTGCCAGCAGCTTAGACAGCTCTGGGGCCAACGTCCTGACTTTC.

V usage is TRBV15 and J usage is TRBJ1-1; D gene unclear. Germline V lookup: CDR1 LNHNV, CDR2 YYDKDF (reference sequence). V was shortened by 3 bases and J by 1 base, with 6 bases between the two germline ends. The CDR3 sequence is 13 residues long. CDR3 nucleotide sequence: TGTGCCACCAGCAGCGCAGGGAACACTGAAGCTTTCTTT. As protein: CATSSAGNTEAFF.

J is TRBJ1-3 and V is TRBV5-1; D is uncertain. Germline V CDR1 and CDR2: SGHRS, YFSETQ. This CDR3 comprises 13 residues. Trimming stripped 4 bases from V and 4 bases from J, with 9 bases between. The CDR3 region is CASSPEIGNTIYF. The CDR3 region has the DNA TGCGCCAGCAGCCCAGAAATCGGAAACACCATATATTTT.

The chain recombines TRBV28 with TRBJ1-5; tentatively, D is TRBD1 (6 bases). Germline lookup yields CDR1 MDHEN and CDR2 SYDVKM. The CDR3 extends over 13 amino acids. The V end was cut by 5 bases, the J end by 4 bases, with 9 bases between. The CDR3 nucleotides read TGTGCCAGCAGTCCGACAGGTAATCAGCCCCAGCATTTT. Encoded protein: CASSPTGNQPQHF.

The chain uses TRBV10-3 and TRBJ1-5, with D tentatively TRBD1 (6 bases). Trimming stripped 10 bases from V and 2 bases from J, with 15 bases between. CDR1 ENHRY and CDR2 SYGVKD come from the germline V gene. The CDR3 is made up of 14 amino acids. CDR3 amino acids: CATNPDRGNQPQHF. Written as DNA, the CDR3 is TGTGCCACTAACCCGGACAGAGGCAATCAGCCCCAGCATTTT.

This clone was observed a handful of times. The genes are TRBV9 and TRBJ2-2; TRBD2 agrees at 10 bases. This CDR3 is 17 amino acids long. V gave up 7 bases and J gave up 2 bases; unmatched junction bases: 11. CDR1 SGDLS and CDR2 YYNGEE come from the germline V gene. Written as DNA, the CDR3 is TGTGCCAGCGGTTCGGCTAGCGGGGGCCTTAACACCGGGGAGCTGTTTTTT. Amino acid sequence: CASGSASGGLNTGELFF.